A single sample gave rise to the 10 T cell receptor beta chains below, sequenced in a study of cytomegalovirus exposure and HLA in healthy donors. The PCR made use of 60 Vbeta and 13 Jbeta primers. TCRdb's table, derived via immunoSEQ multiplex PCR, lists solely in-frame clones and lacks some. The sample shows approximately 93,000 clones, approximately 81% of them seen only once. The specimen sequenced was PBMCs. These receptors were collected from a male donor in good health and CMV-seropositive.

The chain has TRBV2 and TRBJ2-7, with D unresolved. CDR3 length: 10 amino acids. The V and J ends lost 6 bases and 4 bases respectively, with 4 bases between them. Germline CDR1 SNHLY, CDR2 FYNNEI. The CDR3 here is CASSLYEQYF. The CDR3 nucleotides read TGTGCCAGCAGCCTTTACGAGCAGTACTTC.

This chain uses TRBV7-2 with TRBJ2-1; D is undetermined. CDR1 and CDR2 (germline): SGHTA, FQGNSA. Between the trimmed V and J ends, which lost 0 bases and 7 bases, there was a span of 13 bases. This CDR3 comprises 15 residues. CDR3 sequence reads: CASSLAPPPGNEQFF. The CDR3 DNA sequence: TGTGCCAGCAGCTTAGCGCCTCCCCCCGGGAATGAGCAGTTCTTC.

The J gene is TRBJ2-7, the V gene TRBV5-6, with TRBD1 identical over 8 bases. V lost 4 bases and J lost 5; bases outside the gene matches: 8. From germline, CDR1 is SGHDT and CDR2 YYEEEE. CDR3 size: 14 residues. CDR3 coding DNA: TGTGCCAGCAGCACCCGACAGGGGCTCAACGAGCAGTACTTC. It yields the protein CASSTRQGLNEQYF.

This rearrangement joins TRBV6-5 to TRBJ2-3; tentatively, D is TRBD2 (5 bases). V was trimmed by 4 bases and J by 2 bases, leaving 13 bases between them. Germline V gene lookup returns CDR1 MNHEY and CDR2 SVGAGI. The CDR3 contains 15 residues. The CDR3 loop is CASSFSGSTTDTQYF. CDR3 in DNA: TGTGCCAGCAGTTTTTCTGGGAGTACCACAGATACGCAGTATTTT.

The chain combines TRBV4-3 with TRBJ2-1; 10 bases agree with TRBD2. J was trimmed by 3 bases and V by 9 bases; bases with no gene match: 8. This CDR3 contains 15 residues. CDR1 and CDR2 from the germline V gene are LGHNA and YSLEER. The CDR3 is CASGRSGGDYNEQFF. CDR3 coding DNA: TGCGCCAGTGGGAGAAGCGGGGGGGACTACAATGAGCAGTTCTTC.

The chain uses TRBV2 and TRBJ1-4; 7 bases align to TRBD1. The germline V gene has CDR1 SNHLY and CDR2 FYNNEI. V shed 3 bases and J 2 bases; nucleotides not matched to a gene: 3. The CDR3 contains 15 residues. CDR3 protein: CASSDRGSTNEKLFF. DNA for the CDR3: TGTGCCAGCAGTGACAGGGGGTCTACTAATGAAAAACTGTTTTTT.

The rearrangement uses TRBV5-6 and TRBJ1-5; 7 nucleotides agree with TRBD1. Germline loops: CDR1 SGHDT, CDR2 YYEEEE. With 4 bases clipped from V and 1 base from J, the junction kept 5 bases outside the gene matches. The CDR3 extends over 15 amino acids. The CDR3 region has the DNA TGTGCCAGCAGCCTGCGACAGGGAAGCAATCAGCCCCAGCATTTT. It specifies CASSLRQGSNQPQHF.

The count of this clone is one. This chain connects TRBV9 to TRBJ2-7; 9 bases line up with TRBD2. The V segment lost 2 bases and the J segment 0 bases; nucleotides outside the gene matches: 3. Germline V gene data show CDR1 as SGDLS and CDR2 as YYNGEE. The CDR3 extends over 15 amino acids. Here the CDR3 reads CASSVGTSSSYEQYF. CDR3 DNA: TGTGCCAGCAGCGTCGGGACTAGCAGCTCCTACGAGCAGTACTTC.

CDR3 region: CASSPGRGLNEQYF. The CDR3 nucleotides are TGTGCCAGTAGCCCGGGCAGGGGATTAAACGAGCAGTACTTC. This sequence joins TRBV19 and TRBJ2-7, with D perhaps matching TRBD1 (6 bases). Germline CDR1 and CDR2: LNHDA and SQIVND (reference sequence). The CDR3 loop spans 14 amino acids. Trimming cost V 6 bases and J 5 bases, with 17 bases left between them.

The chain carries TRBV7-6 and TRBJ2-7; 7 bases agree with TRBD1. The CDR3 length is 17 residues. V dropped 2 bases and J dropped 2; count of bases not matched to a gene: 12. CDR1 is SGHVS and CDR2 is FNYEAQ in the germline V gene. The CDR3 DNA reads TGTGCCAGCAGCTTAAAATCCGGACAGGTAATCGCCTACGAGCAGTACTTC. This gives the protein CASSLKSGQVIAYEQYF.